The sequence of this T cell receptor beta chain was determined in a study of T-cell memory formation after mild COVID-19. At the level of the study: Largely donor-specific sequence clusters came from a couple of donors.

This clonotype was seen more than once but under ten times. Its antigen is currently unknown. CDR1 and CDR2 (germline): KGHDR, SFDVKD. Germline trimming cut 3 bases from V and 7 bases from J; bases unmatched to any gene: 5. The CDR3 runs to 15 residues. Whole-study findings and limits: For contracting clones, CD4+ ones sat mainly in CM and EM, CD8+ in EMRA. Second-wave clones reaching peak frequency on day 37 lacked confirmed SARS-CoV-2 specificity.

Sample barcodes and UMIs were carried by the TCR alpha and TCR beta cDNA libraries that 5'RACE generated with constant-segment primers. TCRdb re-called the 5' RACE reads through MiXCR, storing one row per CDR3 protein. The sample lists hundreds of thousands of distinct CDR3 sequences; 20% to 25% were seen once. This chain joins TRBV24-1 and TRBJ2-1; TRBD2 aligns across 10 bases. Sequencing was done on a sample of PBMCs or a T cell subset sorted from them (not recorded which). The source of this sequence is an adult woman who had mild COVID-19 (a few samples of this study predate the infection). Cell type and time point are not known. The CDR3 here is CATSDGLTSGNEQFF. The CDR3 nucleotides are TGTGCCACCAGTGATGGACTGACTAGCGGGAATGAGCAGTTCTTC.